The 30 T cell receptor beta chains below all came from one sample that was sequenced in a study of cytomegalovirus exposure and HLA in healthy donors. Researchers ran the PCR with 60 Vbeta and 13 Jbeta primers. Repertoires were generated with immunoSEQ multiplex PCR, while TCRdb's copy carries only in-frame clones and drops some. The sample contains some 250,000 clones, about four fifths of which appear only once. Material for sequencing was PBMCs. Receptors were obtained from a woman between 35 and 50 years old in good health and CMV-seropositive.

The rearrangement joins TRBV29-1 to TRBJ1-5; tentative D call: TRBD1 (6 bases). This CDR3 has 15 amino acids. With 6 bases removed from V and 9 bases from J, the gap between germline ends came to 24 bases. CDR1 and CDR2 from the germline V gene are SQVTM and ANQGSEA. CDR3 sequence (DNA): TGCAGCGTCGTTGACACAGGGATAGGAGATCGGCCCCAGCATTTT. Protein: CSVVDTGIGDRPQHF.

The chain couples TRBV27 to TRBJ1-1; D gene unclear. The V and J ends lost 5 bases and 0 bases respectively, with 10 bases between them. Looked up from germline, CDR1 is MNHEY and CDR2 is SMNVEV (reference sequence). The length of the CDR3 is 14 residues. The CDR3 bases are TGTGCCAGCAGTCGGGGTGCGATGAACACTGAAGCTTTCTTT. It is translated as CASSRGAMNTEAFF.

The chain combines TRBV5-4 with TRBJ1-1; 10 nucleotides match TRBD1. Germline trimming cut 4 bases from V and 6 bases from J; bases unmatched to any gene: 6. Per germline, CDR1 SGHNT and CDR2 YYREEE (reference sequence). CDR3 size: 14 residues. The CDR3 region has the DNA TGTGCCAGCAGCCACGGCGGGACAGGGGCTGAAGCTTTCTTT. The encoded protein is CASSHGGTGAEAFF.

This clone has a single count. The rearrangement joins TRBV6-5 to TRBJ1-1; unclear D gene. The V and J ends lost 5 bases and 1 base respectively, with 8 bases between them. CDR3 length: 13 amino acids. CDR1 is MNHEY and CDR2 is SVGAGI in the germline V gene. Here the CDR3 DNA reads TGTGCCAGCAGTACTACACGGAACACTGAAGCTTTCTTT. Residues: CASSTTRNTEAFF.

The rearrangement uses TRBV5-1 and TRBJ2-1, with 9 bases identical to TRBD1. CDR3 length: 17 amino acids. Germline V gene sequence: CDR1 SGHRS, CDR2 YFSETQ. With V trimmed by 6 bases and J by 8 bases, 18 bases remained unmatched. In DNA form, the CDR3 reads TGCGCCAGCACCGAGGGAAGTGTTGGGACAGGGATGGATGAGCAGTTCTTC. This codes for CASTEGSVGTGMDEQFF.

The V call is TRBV28, the J call TRBJ1-1; D is uncertain. Germline assignment: CDR1 MDHEN and CDR2 SYDVKM. The CDR3 is 11 amino acids. The ends were cut back, 3 bases at V and 11 bases at J, with 10 bases in the middle. Here the CDR3 reads CASSLGRGAFF. The CDR3 nucleotides are TGTGCCAGCAGTTTGGGCCGCGGGGCTTTCTTT.

V and J are TRBV5-5 and TRBJ2-6; D not resolved. The CDR3 sequence is 14 residues long. Germline V lookup: CDR1 SGHKS, CDR2 YYEKEE (reference sequence). V shed 0 bases and J shed 2 bases, with 3 bases lying between them. Here the CDR3 DNA reads TGTGCCAGCAGCTTGGACACTGGGGCCAACGTCCTGACTTTC. This gives the protein CASSLDTGANVLTF.

In this sample, this clone turned up a few times. The chain couples TRBV2 to TRBJ1-4; maybe TRBD1 (6 bases). The CDR3 is made up of 14 amino acids. Germline lookup yields CDR1 SNHLY and CDR2 FYNNEI. Trimming removed 3 bases from V and 4 bases from J, with 9 bases in between. The CDR3 sequence is CASSEGGLNEKLFF. CDR3 DNA: TGTGCCAGCAGTGAGGGGGGGCTTAATGAAAAACTGTTTTTT.

The CDR3 nucleotides read TGTGCCAGCAGCTTGCAGGGGGGTCTGGGTGGCTACACCTTC. Translated: CASSLQGGLGGYTF. This rearrangement joins TRBV5-5 to TRBJ1-2, with 7 bases lining up with TRBD1. Trimming took 1 base from V and 7 from J; bases not matched to a gene: 7. Germline V gene lookup returns CDR1 SGHKS and CDR2 YYEKEE (reference sequence). The CDR3 has 14 residues.

This chain joins TRBV13 and TRBJ2-5; D remains ambiguous. The DNA end favors TRBJ2-7, so the J call may be wrong. CDR1 PRHDT and CDR2 FYEKMQ come from the germline V gene (reference sequence). The CDR3 is 11 residues long. The CDR3 protein is CASGVGYEQYF. CDR3 nucleotides: TGTGCCAGCGGCGTAGGGTACGAGCAGTACTTC.

Concerning this clone itself: The final CDR3 position lacks the conserved phenylalanine or tryptophan, pointing to a likely read error. The chain carries TRBV2 and TRBJ2-7; TRBD2 matches at 11 bases. There are 17 residues in the CDR3. Germline V gene data show CDR1 as SNHLY and CDR2 as FYNNEI. With V trimmed by 7 bases and J by 4 bases, 15 bases remained unmatched. The CDR3 loop reads CASKGSGGALGVYEQYL. CDR3 DNA sequence: TGTGCCAGCAAGGGTAGCGGGGGGGCTCTCGGTGTATACGAGCAGTACCTC.

V gene TRBV7-2 combines with J gene TRBJ2-7; D possibly corresponds to TRBD2 (5 bases). Germline V gene lookup returns CDR1 SGHTA and CDR2 FQGNSA. Trimming shortened V by 4 bases and J by 2 bases, and 12 bases separated the two germline ends. This CDR3 has 14 amino acids. CDR3 loop: CASSWRTFPYEQYF. The CDR3 coding sequence is TGTGCCAGCAGCTGGAGGACTTTCCCCTACGAGCAGTACTTC.

The chain couples TRBV9 to TRBJ2-3; 10 bases are shared with TRBD2. The CDR3 sequence is 17 residues long. In germline, CDR1 is SGDLS, CDR2 YYNGEE. J was trimmed by 6 bases and V by 3 bases; bases with no gene match: 13. The CDR3 nucleotides read TGTGCCAGCAGCGGCATAAGCGGGGGGGCTCCTCGCGATACGCAGTATTTT. The encoded protein is CASSGISGGAPRDTQYF.

The chain joins TRBV4-1 to TRBJ2-5, with D possibly TRBD2 on 5 matching bases. The assigned J gene may be wrong: the sequence end matches TRBJ2-7 better. The germline V gene has CDR1 MGHRA and CDR2 YSYEKL. CDR3 length: 15 amino acids. In nucleotides, the CDR3 is TGCGCCAGCAGCCAAGATACGGGAAGGTCCTACGAGCAGTACTTC. Protein: CASSQDTGRSYEQYF.

The chain joins TRBV29-1 to TRBJ1-2; no clear D gene. The CDR3 is made up of 11 amino acids. Germline loops: CDR1 SQVTM, CDR2 ANQGSEA. The germline V and J ends were trimmed by 5 bases and 2 bases, with 6 bases remaining between them. The CDR3 reads CSVSENYGYTF. The CDR3 DNA sequence: TGCAGCGTTTCAGAAAACTATGGCTACACCTTC.

This clone was found once. The chain combines TRBV27 with TRBJ2-3; D possibly corresponds to TRBD2 (6 bases). Trimming took 2 bases from V and 0 from J, leaving 12 bases between them. The CDR3 sequence is 16 residues long. The V gene's germline CDR1 is MNHEY and CDR2 SMNVEV (reference sequence). The CDR3 bases are TGTGCCAGCAGTTTAGGGGGGACGACTAGCACAGATACGCAGTATTTT. Encoded protein: CASSLGGTTSTDTQYF.

The J gene is TRBJ1-5, the V gene TRBV25-1; 8 bases are a match to TRBD1. The CDR3 loop spans 16 amino acids. Germline V gene lookup returns CDR1 MGHDK and CDR2 SYGVNS. Unmatched junction bases numbered 4, after V lost 1 base and J lost 2 bases. The CDR3 is CASSESTGGRNQPQHF. For the CDR3, the DNA is TGTGCCAGCAGTGAATCAACAGGGGGTCGCAATCAGCCCCAGCATTTT.

V gene TRBV5-1 combines with J gene TRBJ1-4; D is unresolved. There are 15 residues in the CDR3. The germline V gene has CDR1 SGHRS and CDR2 YFSETQ. With 0 bases removed from V and 7 bases from J, the gap between germline ends came to 13 bases. Written as DNA, the CDR3 is TGCGCCAGCAGCTTGGGTCCCCCTAATAGTGAAAAACTGTTTTTT. This encodes CASSLGPPNSEKLFF.

The V and J genes are TRBV29-1 and TRBJ2-4; D is possibly TRBD1 (6 bases). Trimming took off 7 bases at V and 5 bases at J, with 15 bases between the two ends. The CDR3 has 13 amino acids. Per germline, CDR1 SQVTM and CDR2 ANQGSEA. The CDR3 sequence is CSAGIGGQNIQYF. In DNA, the CDR3 is TGCAGCGCTGGGATAGGGGGTCAAAACATTCAGTACTTC. The whole variable domain, remainder taken from reference TRBV29-1 and TRBJ2-4, is SAVISQKPSRDICQRGTSLTIQCQVDSQVTMMFWYRQQPGQSLTLIATANQGSEATYESGFVIDKFPISRPNLTFSTLTVSNMSPEDSSIYLCSAGIGGQNIQYFGAGTRLSVL.

In this sample, this clone turned up once. This rearrangement joins TRBV4-2 to TRBJ2-1; 12 bases fit TRBD1. Germline lookup yields CDR1 LGHNA and CDR2 YNFKEQ. The junction had 6 bases not matched to a gene; V was cut back by 1 base and J by 8 bases. The length of the CDR3 is 16 residues. CDR3 nucleotides: TGTGCCAGCAGCCAAGGCATGGGACAGGGGGCTGATGAGCAGTTCTTC. Amino acid sequence: CASSQGMGQGADEQFF.

The chain carries TRBV7-6 and TRBJ2-1; TRBD2 matches 7 bases. CDR1 and CDR2 (germline): SGHVS, FNYEAQ. Trimming at V came to 4 bases and at J to 2 bases, leaving 5 bases not matched to a gene. The CDR3 has 15 residues. CDR3 sequence reads: CASSSRLAPYNEQFF. DNA of the CDR3: TGTGCCAGCAGCTCTCGACTAGCACCCTACAATGAGCAGTTCTTC.

V gene TRBV9 combines with J gene TRBJ2-7; 13 bases align to TRBD2. The germline gives CDR1 SGDLS, CDR2 YYNGEE. V was pared by 3 bases and J by 7 bases, with 7 bases of the junction left unmatched. The CDR3 is 15 residues long. The CDR3 nucleotides are TGTGCCAGCAGCGACCCGACTAGCGGGAGGTGGGAGCAGTACTTC. Its translation: CASSDPTSGRWEQYF.

The gene calls are TRBV27 and TRBJ1-4; 9 bases align to TRBD1. Germline V gene sequence: CDR1 MNHEY, CDR2 SMNVEV (reference sequence). After removal of 6 bases from V and 8 bases from J, the junction contained 4 bases not matched to a gene. The CDR3 is 13 residues long. The CDR3 nucleotides read TGTGCCAGCAGACAGGGGGCGAGGGAAAAACTGTTTTTT. The encoded protein is CASRQGAREKLFF.

The CDR3 sequence: CASSLISAGSSYNEQFF. The CDR3 DNA follows: TGTGCCAGCAGCTTAATCTCCGCGGGATCCTCCTACAATGAGCAGTTCTTC. V and J are TRBV7-2 and TRBJ2-1; D may be TRBD2 (6 bases). Per the germline V gene, CDR1 is SGHTA and CDR2 is FQGNSA. The CDR3 length is 17 residues. Trimming left V 2 bases short and J 0 bases short, with 14 bases between.

This chain links TRBV11-2 with TRBJ1-2; no clear D gene. The CDR3 sequence is 14 residues long. CDR1 is SGHAT, CDR2 FQNNGV, per germline. The V end lost 2 bases, the J end lost 3 bases, and 10 bases lay between the germline ends. The CDR3 loop reads CASSLLVAYYGYTF. The CDR3 coding sequence is TGTGCCAGCAGCTTATTGGTAGCCTACTATGGCTACACCTTC.

The sample holds a few counts of this clone. The rearrangement links TRBV5-4 to TRBJ1-1; no reliable D call. V was shortened by 3 bases and J by 1 base, with 10 bases between the two germline ends. The germline gives CDR1 SGHNT, CDR2 YYREEE (reference sequence). This CDR3 has 14 residues. CDR3 DNA: TGTGCCAGCAGCTCGGAGGTTGGGAACACTGAAGCTTTCTTT. Protein product: CASSSEVGNTEAFF.

The chain combines TRBV2 with TRBJ1-5; perhaps TRBD1 as D (5 bases). The germline V and J ends were trimmed by 5 bases and 9 bases, with 17 bases remaining between them. CDR1 is SNHLY, CDR2 FYNNEI, per germline. The CDR3 contains 14 residues. DNA for the CDR3: TGTGCCAGCAGTTCGACAGTTTCGGTAAGGCCCCAGCATTTT. The encoded protein is CASSSTVSVRPQHF.

The V gene is TRBV5-1, the J gene TRBJ1-2; D gene ambiguous. This CDR3 spans 15 amino acids. V lost 5 bases, J lost 4 bases, and 18 bases lay in between. Germline loops: CDR1 SGHRS, CDR2 YFSETQ. Here the CDR3 reads CASSPGTAATYGYTF. CDR3 nucleotide sequence: TGCGCCAGCAGTCCCGGTACAGCGGCTACCTATGGCTACACCTTC.

This sequence joins TRBV7-3 and TRBJ1-2; D is possibly TRBD1 (5 bases). There are 18 residues in the CDR3. Trimming removed 7 bases at V and 7 bases at J, with 31 bases between. Germline CDR1 is SGHTA and CDR2 is FQGTGA. The CDR3 here is CASTDPNGGAGLSGGYTF. CDR3 coding DNA: TGTGCCAGCACCGATCCGAACGGAGGGGCAGGGTTATCCGGTGGCTACACCTTC.

The chain combines TRBV10-3 with TRBJ2-2; D is uncertain. Germline V gene data show CDR1 as ENHRY and CDR2 as SYGVKD. This CDR3 region has 14 residues. V was pared by 2 bases and J by 5 bases, with 9 bases between. CDR3 sequence: CAISEDSNTGELFF. CDR3 nucleotide sequence: TGTGCCATCAGTGAGGACTCAAATACCGGGGAGCTGTTTTTT.